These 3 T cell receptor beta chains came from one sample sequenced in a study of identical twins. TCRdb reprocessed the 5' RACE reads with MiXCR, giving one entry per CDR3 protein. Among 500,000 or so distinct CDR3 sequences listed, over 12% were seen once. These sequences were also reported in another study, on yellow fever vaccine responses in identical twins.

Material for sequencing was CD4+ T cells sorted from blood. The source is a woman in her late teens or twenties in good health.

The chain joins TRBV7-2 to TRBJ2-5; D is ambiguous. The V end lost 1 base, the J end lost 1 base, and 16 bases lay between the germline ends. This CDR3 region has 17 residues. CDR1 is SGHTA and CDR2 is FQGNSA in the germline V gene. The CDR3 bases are TGTGCCAGCAGCTTAGTGGCCTCTAGGCGACTCCAAGAGACCCAGTACTTC. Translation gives CASSLVASRRLQETQYF.

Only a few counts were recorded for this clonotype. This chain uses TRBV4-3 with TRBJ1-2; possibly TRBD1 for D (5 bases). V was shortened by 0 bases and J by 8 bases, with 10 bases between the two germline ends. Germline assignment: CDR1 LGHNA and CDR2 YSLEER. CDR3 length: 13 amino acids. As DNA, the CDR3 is TGCGCCAGCAGCCAAGATCTGGGGGTCGGCTACACCTTC. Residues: CASSQDLGVGYTF.

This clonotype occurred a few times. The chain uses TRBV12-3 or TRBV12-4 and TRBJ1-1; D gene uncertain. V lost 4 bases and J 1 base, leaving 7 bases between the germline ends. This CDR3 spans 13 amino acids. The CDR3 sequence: CASSSQSNTEAFF. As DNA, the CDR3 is TGTGCCAGCAGTTCACAATCGAACACTGAAGCTTTCTTT.